A single sample is the source of the 16 T cell receptor beta chains below, sequenced in a study of blood T cell repertoires in COVID-19. This table comes from immunoSEQ multiplex PCR, and its TCRdb copy is limited to in-frame clones, with some not included. This table has about 120,000 clones, around four fifths appearing once. The sequencing sample was made of peripheral blood. Receptor source: a human donor in a cohort sampled during active COVID-19.

The chain's CDR3 is CASSPYNMGGAGEQYF. As DNA, the CDR3 is TGTGCCAGCAGCCCTTATAATATGGGGGGGGCGGGAGAGCAGTACTTC. The chain is built from TRBV7-9 and TRBJ2-7; tentatively, D is TRBD2 (7 bases). The CDR3 is made up of 16 amino acids. Germline V lookup: CDR1 SEHNR, CDR2 FQNEAQ (reference sequence). V was clipped by 5 bases and J by 7 bases, with 24 bases between them.

The rearrangement links TRBV6-6 to TRBJ2-5; tentatively, D is TRBD2 (7 bases). V was pared by 0 bases and J by 13 bases, with 15 bases between. The CDR3 loop spans 13 amino acids. Germline CDR1 and CDR2: MNHNY and SVGAGI (reference sequence). The CDR3 protein is CASSYSRGGAGYF. The CDR3, as DNA: TGTGCCAGCAGTTACTCGAGAGGGGGGGCCGGGTACTTC.

This sequence joins TRBV11-2 and TRBJ1-1, with TRBD1 matching 8 bases. Germline values: CDR1 SGHAT, CDR2 FQNNGV. J gave up 5 bases and V 4 bases, and 3 bases lay outside the gene matches. The CDR3 runs 13 residues. CDR3 residues: CASSSGGGTEAFF. CDR3 DNA sequence: TGTGCCAGCAGCTCAGGGGGCGGTACTGAAGCTTTCTTT. Combining the CDR3 with reference TRBV11-2 and TRBJ1-1 gives the whole variable domain EAGVAQSPRYKIIEKRQSVAFWCNPISGHATLYWYQQILGQGPKLLIQFQNNGVVDDSQLPKDRFSAERLKGVDSTLKIQPAKLEDSAVYLCASSSGGGTEAFFGQGTRLTVV.

V is TRBV7-9 and J is TRBJ1-1, with D unclear. Germline CDR1 is SEHNR and CDR2 is FQNEAQ (reference sequence). This CDR3 has 12 amino acids. V shed 1 base and J shed 8 bases, with 8 bases lying between them. CDR3 protein: CASSLVAREAFF. The CDR3 DNA follows: TGTGCCAGCAGCTTAGTGGCCAGGGAAGCTTTCTTT. The variable domain in full, completed from reference TRBV7-9 and TRBJ1-1, reads DTGVSQNPRHKITKRGQNVTFRCDPISEHNRLYWYRQTLGQGPEFLTYFQNEAQLEKSRLLSDRFSAERPKGSFSTLEIQRTEQGDSAMYLCASSLVAREAFFGQGTRLTVV.

The chain is built from TRBV7-2 and TRBJ1-1; D remains ambiguous. The CDR3 covers 13 residues. CDR1 and CDR2 (germline): SGHTA, FQGNSA. The V end was cut by 6 bases, the J end by 5 bases, with 13 bases between. The CDR3 region has the DNA TGTGCCAGCAGATCCACCCGGTTGACTGAAGCTTTCTTT. Translating gives CASRSTRLTEAFF.

This chain joins TRBV2 and TRBJ1-4; 7 bases are shared with TRBD1. Germline lookup yields CDR1 SNHLY and CDR2 FYNNEI. The CDR3 contains 14 residues. V lost 6 bases to trimming and J lost 7 bases; unmatched junction nucleotides: 8. The CDR3 coding sequence is TGTGCCAGCAGCGACGACAGGGTTGGTGAAAAACTGTTTTTT. Its translation: CASSDDRVGEKLFF.

The gene calls are TRBV6-5 and TRBJ2-7, with a tentative D call TRBD1 (6 bases). The V gene's germline CDR1 is MNHEY and CDR2 SVGAGI. The CDR3 loop spans 12 amino acids. Trimming took off 7 bases at V and 3 bases at J, with 10 bases between the two ends. Written as DNA, the CDR3 is TGTGCCAGCAAGGACAGCTACTACGAGCAGTACTTC. As protein: CASKDSYYEQYF.

The chain couples TRBV28 to TRBJ1-5; no firm D call. Per germline, CDR1 MDHEN and CDR2 SYDVKM. The CDR3 length is 14 residues. Trimming removed 2 bases at V and 10 bases at J, with 15 bases between. CDR3 amino acids: CASSLNRFPVPQHF. The CDR3 bases are TGTGCCAGCAGTTTAAATCGGTTCCCCGTTCCCCAGCATTTT.

The genes are TRBV19 and TRBJ2-3; 10 bases match TRBD2. Per germline, CDR1 LNHDA and CDR2 SQIVND (reference sequence). The V gene end was trimmed by 4 bases and the J gene end by 4 bases; junction bases not matched to a gene: 2. The CDR3 is 14 residues long. The CDR3 DNA reads TGTGCCAGTAGTACTCTAGCGGGGGCAGATACGCAGTATTTT. It yields the protein CASSTLAGADTQYF.

This rearrangement joins TRBV18 to TRBJ2-2; TRBD1 might be the D (5 bases). The ends were cut back, 4 bases at V and 4 bases at J, with 7 bases in the middle. This CDR3 has 13 amino acids. Germline V gives CDR1 KGHSH, CDR2 LQKENI. CDR3 nucleotide sequence: TGTGCCAGCTCACTTCAGGGCACCGGGGAGCTGTTTTTT. It codes for CASSLQGTGELFF.

The chain carries TRBV11-3 and TRBJ1-5; TRBD1 aligns across 11 bases. V gave up 4 bases and J gave up 0 bases; unmatched junction bases: 5. Germline assignment: CDR1 SGHNT and CDR2 YENEEA. The CDR3 sequence is 17 residues long. As DNA, the CDR3 is TGTGCCAGCAGCTCAGGACAGGGGGCGGATAGCAATCAGCCCCAGCATTTT. It encodes CASSSGQGADSNQPQHF.

J is TRBJ2-1 and V is TRBV28; 7 bases map to TRBD1. Germline values: CDR1 MDHEN, CDR2 SYDVKM. J was trimmed by 9 bases and V by 1 base; bases with no gene match: 6. This CDR3 comprises 14 residues. The chain's CDR3 is CASSLSNRGSEQFF. In DNA, the CDR3 is TGTGCCAGCAGTTTATCAAACAGGGGATCTGAGCAGTTCTTC.

This clone came up once. This chain connects TRBV7-2 to TRBJ2-5, with 11 nucleotides matching TRBD2. The CDR3 extends over 14 amino acids. The V and J ends lost 5 bases and 3 bases, in that order; junction bases with no gene match: 2. The V gene's germline CDR1 is SGHTA and CDR2 FQGNSA. The CDR3 nucleotides read TGTGCCAGCAGCGCGGGACTAGCGGAAGAGACCCAGTACTTC. Protein sequence: CASSAGLAEETQYF. The whole variable domain, remainder taken from reference TRBV7-2 and TRBJ2-5, is GAGVSQSPSNKVTEKGKDVELRCDPISGHTALYWYRQSLGQGLEFLIYFQGNSAPDKSGLPSDRFSAERTGGSVSTLTIQRTQQEDSAVYLCASSAGLAEETQYFGPGTRLLVL.

V usage is TRBV6-1 and J usage is TRBJ2-1; the D gene is possibly TRBD2 (5 bases). V lost 3 bases and J lost 4, with 13 bases in between. Germline CDR1 reads MNHNS; CDR2 reads SASEGT. The CDR3 consists of 15 residues. As DNA, the CDR3 is TGTGCCAGCAGTGATCGGGGAAGGGTTTACAATGAGCAGTTCTTC. Its protein is CASSDRGRVYNEQFF.

J is TRBJ1-1 and V is TRBV11-2; D is uncertain. Trimming pared 1 base from V and 4 bases from J, leaving 10 bases between. CDR1 and CDR2 from the germline V gene are SGHAT and FQNNGV. The CDR3 sequence is 14 residues long. CDR3 sequence (DNA): TGTGCCAGCAGCTTAGCCATACATGGCACTGAAGCTTTCTTT. Its protein product is CASSLAIHGTEAFF. The complete variable domain, with remaining parts taken from reference TRBV11-2 and TRBJ1-1, reads EAGVAQSPRYKIIEKRQSVAFWCNPISGHATLYWYQQILGQGPKLLIQFQNNGVVDDSQLPKDRFSAERLKGVDSTLKIQPAKLEDSAVYLCASSLAIHGTEAFFGQGTRLTVV.

This clone was recorded a few times. This chain uses TRBV3-1 (or the pseudogene TRBV3-2) with TRBJ2-4; the D is unclear. This CDR3 is 14 amino acids long. V was shortened by 4 bases and J by 0 bases, with 7 bases between the two germline ends. Germline loops: CDR1 LGHDT, CDR2 YNNKEL (reference sequence). The CDR3 loop reads CASSPTVAKNIQYF. DNA for the CDR3: TGTGCCAGCAGCCCGACTGTAGCCAAAAACATTCAGTACTTC.